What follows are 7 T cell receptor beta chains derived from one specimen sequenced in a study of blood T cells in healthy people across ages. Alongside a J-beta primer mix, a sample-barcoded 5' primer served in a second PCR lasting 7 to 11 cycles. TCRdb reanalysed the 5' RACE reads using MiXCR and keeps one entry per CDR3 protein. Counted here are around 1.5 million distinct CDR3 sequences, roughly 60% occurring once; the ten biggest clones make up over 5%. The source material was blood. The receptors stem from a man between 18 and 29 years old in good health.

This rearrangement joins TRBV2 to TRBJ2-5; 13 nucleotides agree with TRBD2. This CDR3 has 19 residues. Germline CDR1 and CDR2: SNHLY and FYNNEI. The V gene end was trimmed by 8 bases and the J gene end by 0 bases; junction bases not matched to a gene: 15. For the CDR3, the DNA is TGTGCCAGCGCGCGGTACAGGACTAGCGGGGGAGTGTACCAAGAGACCCAGTACTTC. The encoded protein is CASARYRTSGGVYQETQYF. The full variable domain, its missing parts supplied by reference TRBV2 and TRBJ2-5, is EPEVTQTPSHQVTQMGQEVILRCVPISNHLYFYWYRQILGQKVEFLVSFYNNEISEKSEIFDDQFSVERPDGSNFTLKIRSTKLEDSAMYFCASARYRTSGGVYQETQYFGPGTRLLVL.

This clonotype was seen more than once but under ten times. The CDR3 nucleotides are TGTGCCAGCAGTCTACCCCACAGAACCAATGAGCAGTTCTTC. Translation: CASSLPHRTNEQFF. The genes are TRBV7-9 and TRBJ2-1, with no clear D. The length of the CDR3 is 14 residues. With 6 bases removed from V and 6 bases from J, the gap between germline ends came to 15 bases. CDR1 and CDR2 from the germline V gene are SEHNR and FQNEAQ (reference sequence).

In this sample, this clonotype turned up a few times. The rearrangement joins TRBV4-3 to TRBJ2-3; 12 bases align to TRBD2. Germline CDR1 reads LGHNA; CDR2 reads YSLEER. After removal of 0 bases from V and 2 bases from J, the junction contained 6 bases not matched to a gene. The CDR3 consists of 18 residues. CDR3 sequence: CASSQDTRLAGVTDTQYF. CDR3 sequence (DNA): TGCGCCAGCAGCCAAGATACTCGACTAGCGGGGGTCACAGATACGCAGTATTTT.

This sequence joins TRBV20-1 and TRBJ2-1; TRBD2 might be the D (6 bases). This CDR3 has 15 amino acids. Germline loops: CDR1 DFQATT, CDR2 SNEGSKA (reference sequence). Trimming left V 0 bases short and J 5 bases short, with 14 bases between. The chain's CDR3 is CSARDRREFHNEQFF. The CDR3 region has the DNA TGCAGTGCTAGAGATCGGAGGGAATTCCACAATGAGCAGTTCTTC.

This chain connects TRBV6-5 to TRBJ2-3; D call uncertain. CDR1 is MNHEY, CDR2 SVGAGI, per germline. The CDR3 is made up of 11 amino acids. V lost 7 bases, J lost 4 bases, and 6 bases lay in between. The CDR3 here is CASTRSDTQYF. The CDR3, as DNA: TGTGCCAGCACGCGGTCAGATACGCAGTATTTT.

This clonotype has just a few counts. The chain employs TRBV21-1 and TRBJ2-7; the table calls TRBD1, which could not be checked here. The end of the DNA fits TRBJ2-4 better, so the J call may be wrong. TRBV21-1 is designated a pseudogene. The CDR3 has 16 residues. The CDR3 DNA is TGTGCCAGCAGCAAGGAATGCCAGGGCGGCGGAAACATTCAGTACTTC. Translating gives CASSKECQGGGNIQYF.

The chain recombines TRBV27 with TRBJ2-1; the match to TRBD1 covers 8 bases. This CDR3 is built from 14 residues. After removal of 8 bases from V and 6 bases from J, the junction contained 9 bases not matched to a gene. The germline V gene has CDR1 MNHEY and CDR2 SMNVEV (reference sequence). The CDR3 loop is CASAPWDRTNEQFF. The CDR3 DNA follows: TGTGCCAGCGCCCCCTGGGACAGGACCAATGAGCAGTTCTTC.